The T cell receptor (beta chain) under discussion was sequenced for a study of PD-L1 blockade in urothelial cancer. The time point was: pretreatment peripheral blood. Pretreatment sampling and on-treatment sampling together yielded between 1 and 8 samples for each patient. This CDR3 contains 13 residues. With 4 bases removed from V and 4 bases from J, the gap between germline ends came to 10 bases. CDR1 and CDR2 from the germline V gene are SGHTA and FQGNSA. Every PCR received spiked-in synthetic TCR analog templates. Assay: immunoSEQ multiplex PCR; the TCRdb copy retains only in-frame clones and omits some. Of around 63,000 clones in the sample, roughly 79% are singletons; the top ten hold 4.5% to 6%.

This TCR was sampled from a man between 65 and 79 years old with urothelial cancer. The sequenced sample was PBMCs, obtained around atezolizumab (anti-PD-L1) treatment. This chain uses TRBV7-2 with TRBJ1-1; D gene uncertain. The chain's CDR3 is CASSSPPGTEAFF. CDR3 bases: TGTGCCAGCAGCTCCCCCCCGGGCACTGAAGCTTTCTTT.